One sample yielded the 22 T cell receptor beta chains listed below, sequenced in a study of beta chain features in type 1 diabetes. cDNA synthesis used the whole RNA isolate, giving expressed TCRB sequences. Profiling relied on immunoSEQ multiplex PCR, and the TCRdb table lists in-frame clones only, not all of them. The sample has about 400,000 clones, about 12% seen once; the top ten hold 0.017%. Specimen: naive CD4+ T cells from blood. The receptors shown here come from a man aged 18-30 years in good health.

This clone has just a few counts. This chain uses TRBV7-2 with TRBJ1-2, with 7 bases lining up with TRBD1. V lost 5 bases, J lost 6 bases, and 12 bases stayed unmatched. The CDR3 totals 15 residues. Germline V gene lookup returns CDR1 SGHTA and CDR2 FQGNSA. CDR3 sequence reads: CASSVRRQGLNGYTF. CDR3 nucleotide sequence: TGTGCCAGCAGCGTCCGGAGACAGGGCCTCAATGGCTACACCTTC.

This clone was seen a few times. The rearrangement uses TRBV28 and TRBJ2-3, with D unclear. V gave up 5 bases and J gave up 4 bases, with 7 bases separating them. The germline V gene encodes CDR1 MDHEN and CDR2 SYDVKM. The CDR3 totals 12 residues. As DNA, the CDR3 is TGTGCCAGCAGTCGAGGTCCAGATACGCAGTATTTT. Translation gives CASSRGPDTQYF.

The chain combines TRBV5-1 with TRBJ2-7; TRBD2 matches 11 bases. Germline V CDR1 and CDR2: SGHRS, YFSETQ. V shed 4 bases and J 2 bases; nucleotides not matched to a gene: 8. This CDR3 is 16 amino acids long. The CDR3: CASSPKGTSGAYEQYF. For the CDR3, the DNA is TGCGCCAGCAGCCCCAAAGGGACTAGCGGAGCCTACGAGCAGTACTTC.

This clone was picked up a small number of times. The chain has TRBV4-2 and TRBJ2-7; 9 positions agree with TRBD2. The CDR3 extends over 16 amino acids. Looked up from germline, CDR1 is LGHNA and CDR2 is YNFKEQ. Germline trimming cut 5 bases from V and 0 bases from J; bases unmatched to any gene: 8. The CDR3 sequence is CASSSNAGLASYEQYF. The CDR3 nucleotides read TGTGCCAGCAGCTCAAACGCGGGACTAGCCTCCTACGAGCAGTACTTC.

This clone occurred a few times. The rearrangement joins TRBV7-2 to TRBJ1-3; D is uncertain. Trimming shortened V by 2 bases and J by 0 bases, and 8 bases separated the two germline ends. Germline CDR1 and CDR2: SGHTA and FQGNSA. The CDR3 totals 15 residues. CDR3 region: CASSLRGDSGNTIYF. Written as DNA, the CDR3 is TGTGCCAGCAGCTTACGAGGCGACTCTGGAAACACCATATATTTT. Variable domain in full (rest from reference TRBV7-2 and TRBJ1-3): GAGVSQSPSNKVTEKGKDVELRCDPISGHTALYWYRQSLGQGLEFLIYFQGNSAPDKSGLPSDRFSAERTGGSVSTLTIQRTQQEDSAVYLCASSLRGDSGNTIYFGEGSWLTVV.

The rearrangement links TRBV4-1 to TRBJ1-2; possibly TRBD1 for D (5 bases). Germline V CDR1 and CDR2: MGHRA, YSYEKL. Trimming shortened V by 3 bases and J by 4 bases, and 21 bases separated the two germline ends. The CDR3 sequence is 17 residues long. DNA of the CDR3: TGCGCCAGCAGCCAGCGTGCGGTCGGGGGTTTCAGCTATGGCTACACCTTC. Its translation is CASSQRAVGGFSYGYTF.

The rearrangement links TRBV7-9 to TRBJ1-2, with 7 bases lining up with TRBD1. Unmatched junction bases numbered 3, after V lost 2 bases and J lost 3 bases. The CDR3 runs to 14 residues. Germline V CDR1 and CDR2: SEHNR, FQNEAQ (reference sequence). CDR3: CASSLNTGDYGYTF. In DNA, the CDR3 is TGTGCCAGCAGCTTAAATACAGGGGACTATGGCTACACCTTC.

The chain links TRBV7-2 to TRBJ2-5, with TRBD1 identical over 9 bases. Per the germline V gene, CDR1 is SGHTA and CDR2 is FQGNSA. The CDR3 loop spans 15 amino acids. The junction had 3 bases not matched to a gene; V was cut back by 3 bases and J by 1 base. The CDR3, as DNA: TGTGCCAGCAGCTTGGGGGGACAGGGCCAAGAGACCCAGTACTTC. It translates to CASSLGGQGQETQYF.

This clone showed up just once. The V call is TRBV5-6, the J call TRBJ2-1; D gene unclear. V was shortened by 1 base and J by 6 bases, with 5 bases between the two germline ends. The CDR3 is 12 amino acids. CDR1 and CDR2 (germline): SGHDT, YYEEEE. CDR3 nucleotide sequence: TGTGCCAGCAGCTTGTCTCGCAATGAGCAGTTCTTC. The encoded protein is CASSLSRNEQFF.

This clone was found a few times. The CDR3 DNA sequence: TGTGCCAGCATCGGGTACTACGAGCAGTACTTC. Translated, it gives CASIGYYEQYF. This chain connects TRBV28 to TRBJ2-7; D is unresolved. Germline lookup yields CDR1 MDHEN and CDR2 SYDVKM. Trimming pared 7 bases from V and 3 bases from J, leaving 7 bases between. This CDR3 contains 11 residues.

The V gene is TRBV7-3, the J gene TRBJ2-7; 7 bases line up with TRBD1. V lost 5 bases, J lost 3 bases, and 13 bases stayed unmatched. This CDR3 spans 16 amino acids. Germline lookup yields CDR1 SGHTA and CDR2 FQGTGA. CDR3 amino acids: CASSPTPSTGNYEQYF. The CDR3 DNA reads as TGTGCCAGCAGCCCCACACCATCGACAGGGAACTACGAGCAGTACTTC.

This CDR3 is CASSILRATSTDTQYF. CDR3 sequence (DNA): TGTGCCAGTAGTATTTTGCGAGCGACTAGCACAGATACGCAGTATTTT. The V and J genes are TRBV19 and TRBJ2-3; D is uncertain. Germline loops: CDR1 LNHDA, CDR2 SQIVND (reference sequence). Trimming took off 3 bases at V and 0 bases at J, with 13 bases between the two ends. The CDR3 has 16 amino acids.

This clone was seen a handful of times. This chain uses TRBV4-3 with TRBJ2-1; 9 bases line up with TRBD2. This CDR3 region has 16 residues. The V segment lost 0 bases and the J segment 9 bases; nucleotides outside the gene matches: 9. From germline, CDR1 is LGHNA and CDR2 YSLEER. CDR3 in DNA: TGCGCCAGCAGCCAAGAGTGGTTAGCGGGAGCGGGTGAGCAGTTCTTC. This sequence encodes CASSQEWLAGAGEQFF.

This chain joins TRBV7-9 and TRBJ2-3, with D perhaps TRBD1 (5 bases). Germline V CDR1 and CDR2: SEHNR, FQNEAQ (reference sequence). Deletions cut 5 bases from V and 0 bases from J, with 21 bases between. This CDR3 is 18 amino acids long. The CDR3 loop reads CASSPRLPRVRSTDTQYF. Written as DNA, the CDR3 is TGTGCCAGCAGCCCGAGACTCCCCAGGGTCCGAAGCACAGATACGCAGTATTTT.

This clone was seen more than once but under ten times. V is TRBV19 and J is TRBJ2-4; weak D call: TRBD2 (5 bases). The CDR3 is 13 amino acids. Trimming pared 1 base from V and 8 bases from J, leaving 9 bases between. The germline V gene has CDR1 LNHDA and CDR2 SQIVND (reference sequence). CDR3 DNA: TGTGCCAGTAGTATAGGACTAATGGACATTCAGTACTTC. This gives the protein CASSIGLMDIQYF.

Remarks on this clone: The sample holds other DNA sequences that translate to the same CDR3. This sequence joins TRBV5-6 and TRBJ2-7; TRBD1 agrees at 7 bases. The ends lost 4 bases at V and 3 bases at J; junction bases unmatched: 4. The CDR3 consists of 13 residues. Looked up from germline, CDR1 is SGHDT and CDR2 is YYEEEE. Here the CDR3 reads CASSPGTVYEQYF. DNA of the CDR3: TGTGCCAGCAGCCCCGGGACAGTCTACGAGCAGTACTTC.

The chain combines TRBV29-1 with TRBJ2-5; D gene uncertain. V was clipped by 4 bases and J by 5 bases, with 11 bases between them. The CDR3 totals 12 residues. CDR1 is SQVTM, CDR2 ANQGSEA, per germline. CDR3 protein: CSVAPAEETQYF. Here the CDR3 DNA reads TGCAGCGTTGCCCCGGCGGAGGAGACCCAGTACTTC.

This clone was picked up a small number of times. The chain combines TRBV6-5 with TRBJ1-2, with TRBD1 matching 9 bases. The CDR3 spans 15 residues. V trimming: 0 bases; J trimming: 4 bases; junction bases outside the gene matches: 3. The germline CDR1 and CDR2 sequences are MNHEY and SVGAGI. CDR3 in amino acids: CASSYSGGQGYGYTF. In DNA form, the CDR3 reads TGTGCCAGCAGTTACTCGGGGGGACAGGGCTATGGCTACACCTTC.

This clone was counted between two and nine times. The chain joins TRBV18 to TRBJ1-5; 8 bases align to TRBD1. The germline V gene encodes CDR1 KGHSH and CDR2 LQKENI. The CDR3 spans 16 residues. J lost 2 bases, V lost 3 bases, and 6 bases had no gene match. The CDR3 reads CASSPAGQAGNQPQHF. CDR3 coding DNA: TGTGCCAGCTCACCGGCGGGACAGGCCGGCAATCAGCCCCAGCATTTT.

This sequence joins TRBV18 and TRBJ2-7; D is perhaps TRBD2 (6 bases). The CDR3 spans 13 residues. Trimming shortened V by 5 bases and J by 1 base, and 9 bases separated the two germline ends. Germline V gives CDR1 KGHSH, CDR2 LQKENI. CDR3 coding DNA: TGTGCCAGCTCAGGGGGGATTTCCTACGAGCAGTACTTC. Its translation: CASSGGISYEQYF.

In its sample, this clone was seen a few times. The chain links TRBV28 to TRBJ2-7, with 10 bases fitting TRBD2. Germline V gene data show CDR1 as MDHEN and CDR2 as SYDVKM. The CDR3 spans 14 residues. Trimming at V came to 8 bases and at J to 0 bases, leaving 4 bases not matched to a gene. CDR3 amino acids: CASLSGGSSYEQYF. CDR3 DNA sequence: TGTGCCAGCCTTAGCGGGGGGAGCTCCTACGAGCAGTACTTC. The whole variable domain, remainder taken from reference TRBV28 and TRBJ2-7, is DVKVTQSSRYLVKRTGEKVFLECVQDMDHENMFWYRQDPGLGLRLIYFSYDVKMKEKGDIPEGYSVSREKKERFSLILESASTNQTSMYLCASLSGGSSYEQYFGPGTRLTVT.

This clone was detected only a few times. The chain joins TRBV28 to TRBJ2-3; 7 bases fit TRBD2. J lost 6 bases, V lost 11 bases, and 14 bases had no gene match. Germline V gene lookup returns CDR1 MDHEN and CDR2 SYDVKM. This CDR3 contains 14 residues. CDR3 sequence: CAHGEGGPRDTQYF. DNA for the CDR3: TGTGCCCACGGGGAGGGAGGGCCCCGGGATACGCAGTATTTT.